The 11 T cell receptor beta chains below all came from one sample that was sequenced in a study of cytomegalovirus exposure and HLA in healthy donors. PCR amplification relied on 60 Vbeta primers (plus 13 Jbeta primers). Only in-frame clones appear in the TCRdb table, and some are missing; sequencing was by immunoSEQ multiplex PCR. The sample consists of around 150,000 clones, around 65% of them appearing once. The sequencing sample was made of PBMCs. The receptors here all came from a woman aged 40 to 49 in good health and CMV-seropositive.

This chain uses TRBV28 with TRBJ2-7, with 8 bases lining up with TRBD2. V lost 3 bases, J lost 6 bases, and 16 bases stayed unmatched. CDR3 length: 17 amino acids. Per the germline V gene, CDR1 is MDHEN and CDR2 is SYDVKM. This CDR3 reads CASSFRTSLSIEREQYF. The CDR3 DNA follows: TGTGCCAGCAGTTTTAGGACTAGCCTCTCGATTGAGCGCGAGCAGTACTTC.

This chain joins TRBV7-9 and TRBJ1-5, with 9 nucleotides matching TRBD1. The CDR3 spans 14 residues. V shed 4 bases and J 6 bases; nucleotides not matched to a gene: 4. The germline CDR1 and CDR2 sequences are SEHNR and FQNEAQ (reference sequence). The CDR3 DNA follows: TGTGCCAGCAGCTCTACAGGGGGCAGTCAGCCCCAGCATTTT. This encodes CASSSTGGSQPQHF. Combining the CDR3 with reference TRBV7-9 and TRBJ1-5 gives the whole variable domain DTGVSQNPRHKITKRGQNVTFRCDPISEHNRLYWYRQTLGQGPEFLTYFQNEAQLEKSRLLSDRFSAERPKGSFSTLEIQRTEQGDSAMYLCASSSTGGSQPQHFGDGTRLSIL.

The chain combines TRBV9 with TRBJ2-2; maybe TRBD2 (7 bases). Trimming took off 2 bases at V and 6 bases at J, with 17 bases between the two ends. The germline V gene has CDR1 SGDLS and CDR2 YYNGEE. CDR3 size: 16 residues. CDR3 protein: CASSVSMGGLSGELFF. For the CDR3, the DNA is TGTGCCAGCAGCGTCTCGATGGGGGGGCTCTCCGGGGAGCTGTTTTTT. Full variable domain (missing parts from reference TRBV9 and TRBJ2-2): DSGVTQTPKHLITATGQRVTLRCSPRSGDLSVYWYQQSLDQGLQFLIQYYNGEERAKGNILERFSAQQFPDLHSELNLSSLELGDSALYFCASSVSMGGLSGELFFGEGSRLTVL.

CDR3: CASSFGSGTDTQYF. The CDR3 bases are TGTGCCAGCAGCTTCGGGTCGGGAACAGATACGCAGTATTTT. This chain joins TRBV7-9 and TRBJ2-3; tentatively, D is TRBD2 (5 bases). The CDR3 covers 14 residues. Looked up from germline, CDR1 is SEHNR and CDR2 is FQNEAQ (reference sequence). Trimming removed 3 bases at V and 3 bases at J, with 10 bases between.

The V and J genes are TRBV2 and TRBJ1-5, with D unclear. V lost 4 bases and J lost 5, with 15 bases in between. The CDR3 spans 15 residues. The germline CDR1 and CDR2 sequences are SNHLY and FYNNEI. The CDR3 reads CASSAPPRGHQPQHF. For the CDR3, the DNA is TGTGCCAGCAGTGCCCCCCCGCGGGGTCATCAGCCCCAGCATTTT.

This clone has a handful of counts. This chain links TRBV19 with TRBJ1-1, with no clear D. The germline CDR1 and CDR2 sequences are LNHDA and SQIVND (reference sequence). V lost 5 bases and J 5 bases, leaving 12 bases between the germline ends. This CDR3 has 13 residues. The CDR3 sequence is CASSPGGSTEAFF. The CDR3 nucleotides read TGTGCCAGTAGTCCAGGAGGAAGTACTGAAGCTTTCTTT.

This chain connects TRBV7-3 to TRBJ2-2, with TRBD2 matching 11 bases. The CDR3 is 16 residues long. J lost 7 bases, V lost 5 bases, and 9 bases had no gene match. CDR1 and CDR2 (germline): SGHTA, FQGTGA. In DNA, the CDR3 is TGTGCCAGCAGCCCATTTAGCGGGGGGGCCGTCGGGGAGCTGTTTTTT. Protein sequence: CASSPFSGGAVGELFF. Full variable domain (remainder filled in from reference TRBV7-3 and TRBJ2-2): GAGVSQTPSNKVTEKGKYVELRCDPISGHTALYWYRQSLGQGPEFLIYFQGTGAADDSGLPNDRFFAVRPEGSVSTLKIQRTERGDSAVYLCASSPFSGGAVGELFFGEGSRLTVL.

The chain uses TRBV4-2 and TRBJ1-2; D is possibly TRBD1 (6 bases). V was shortened by 2 bases and J by 3 bases, with 10 bases between the two germline ends. Germline CDR1 is LGHNA and CDR2 is YNFKEQ. CDR3 length: 14 residues. CDR3 coding DNA: TGTGCCAGCAGCCAACACGAGGGGGACTATGGCTACACCTTC. Translating it yields CASSQHEGDYGYTF.

V gene TRBV18 combines with J gene TRBJ1-1; 7 nucleotides match TRBD1. The V segment lost 2 bases and the J segment 4 bases; nucleotides outside the gene matches: 7. Germline assignment: CDR1 KGHSH and CDR2 LQKENI. This CDR3 contains 15 residues. The CDR3 here is CASSPKGARGTEAFF. As DNA, the CDR3 is TGTGCCAGCTCACCAAAGGGGGCGCGCGGCACTGAAGCTTTCTTT.

The J gene is TRBJ2-7, the V gene TRBV18; possibly TRBD1 for D (5 bases). Germline V gene data show CDR1 as KGHSH and CDR2 as LQKENI. V lost 5 bases to trimming and J lost 2 bases, with 10 bases between them. This CDR3 contains 13 residues. The CDR3 DNA is TGTGCCAGCTCAGGGGCGGCCACCTACGAGCAGTACTTC. This encodes CASSGAATYEQYF.

The table lists this clone with a few counts. The rearrangement joins TRBV5-8 to TRBJ2-1; D ambiguous. The CDR3 loop spans 12 amino acids. The germline V gene encodes CDR1 SGHTS and CDR2 YDEGEE. The V gene lost 5 bases and the J gene lost 9 bases, with 12 bases spanning the gap. The chain's CDR3 is CASSPLLGEQFF. As DNA, the CDR3 is TGTGCCAGCAGTCCACTTCTCGGTGAGCAGTTCTTC. Supplemented by reference TRBV5-8 and TRBJ2-1, the full variable domain reads EAGVTQSPTHLIKTRGQQATLRCSPISGHTSVYWYQQALGLGLQFLLWYDEGEERNRGNFPPRFSGRQFPNYSSELNVNALELEDSALYLCASSPLLGEQFFGPGTRLTVL.